This is a list of T cell receptor beta chains from one sample in a study of Ad26.COV2.S vaccination and SARS-CoV-2 variants. Assay: immunoSEQ multiplex PCR; the TCRdb copy retains only in-frame clones and omits some. The sample shows about 350,000 clones, around 89% of them seen only once. The sequencing here drew on peripheral blood, taken in a trial of Ad26.COV2.S vaccine versus placebo. Source of these receptors: a person aged 18-60 years who received the Ad26.COV2.S COVID-19 vaccine or a placebo. The CDR3 runs from the conserved cysteine through the conserved F or W. A D gene is named only where the DNA matches it firmly. Size values are once, few and many counts, or a class for expanded clones, and some rows have none.

cdr3_length	v_call	d_call	clone_size	j_call	cdr3_nt	cdr3_aa
15	TRBV18	-	once	TRBJ2-5	TGTGCCAGCTCACCTCGCCCGACAGTCCAAGAGACCCAGTACTTC	CASSPRPTVQETQYF
13	TRBV7-8	-	-	TRBJ2-7	TGTGCCAGCAGCTTGGCCCGTAACTACGAGCAGTACTTC	CASSLARNYEQYF
15	TRBV11-2	TRBD1	-	TRBJ2-1	TGTGCCAGCAGCTCCGGACAGGGCTCCTACAATGAGCAGTTCTTC	CASSSGQGSYNEQFF
14	TRBV6-5	TRBD1	-	TRBJ2-7	TGTGCCAGCAGTCCGGGACAGGGGACCTACGAGCAGTACTTC	CASSPGQGTYEQYF
15	TRBV24-1	-	-	TRBJ2-3	TGTGCCACCAGTGATACCGGACGGCTCACAGATACGCAGTATTTT	CATSDTGRLTDTQYF
15	TRBV9	TRBD1	few	TRBJ1-6	TGTGCCAGCAGCGTAGGGGGGACAGGGAATTCACCCCTCCACTTT	CASSVGGTGNSPLHF
14	TRBV5-1	-	-	TRBJ1-1	TGCGCCAGCCGAACTTCGGGAGAGGACACTGAAGCTTTCTTT	CASRTSGEDTEAFF
13	TRBV12-3/TRBV12-4	TRBD1	once	TRBJ2-2	TGTGCCAGCAGTTCTGGACAGGCCGGGGAGCTGTTTTTT	CASSSGQAGELFF
13	TRBV3-1/TRBV3-2	-	-	TRBJ2-1	TGTGCCAGCAGCGGGGGCAGGGAGAATGAGCAGTTCTTC	CASSGGRENEQFF
18	TRBV3-1/TRBV3-2	TRBD2	-	TRBJ2-1	TGTGCCAGCAGCCAAGCACCGGGACTAGCGGGAGGGTACAATGAGCAGTTCTTC	CASSQAPGLAGGYNEQFF
12	TRBV5-1	TRBD1	-	TRBJ2-1	TGCGCCAGCAGCACAGACAGGGATGAGCAGTTCTTC	CASSTDRDEQFF
13	TRBV6-5	-	once	TRBJ1-1	TGTGCCAGCAGCCGGACAGCGAACACTGAAGCTTTCTTT	CASSRTANTEAFF
16	TRBV28	-	few	TRBJ2-7	TGTGCCAGCAGCCATCCCCGGGGAGGTCAAGACTACGAGCAGTACTTC	CASSHPRGGQDYEQYF
14	TRBV5-6	-	-	TRBJ1-5	TGTGCCAGCAGCTTGTACGGTAGCAATCAGCCCCAGCATTTT	CASSLYGSNQPQHF
12	TRBV27	TRBD2	-	TRBJ2-7	TGTGCCACGACTAGCAGGGTCTACGAGCAGTACTTC	CATTSRVYEQYF
15	TRBV29-1	TRBD1	-	TRBJ1-4	TGCAGCGTTCTAGCGCAGGGGGCGGTTGGGGAAAAACTGTTTTTT	CSVLAQGAVGEKLFF
14	TRBV7-8	TRBD2	-	TRBJ2-7	TGTGCCAGCAGCGAACAGCGGGAGACCTACGAGCAGTACTTC	CASSEQRETYEQYF
14	TRBV7-9	-	-	TRBJ2-3	TGTGCCAGCAGCTTAAGGGTTGGGGCAGATACGCAGTATTTT	CASSLRVGADTQYF
13	TRBV3-1/TRBV3-2	-	-	TRBJ2-7	TGTGCCAGCAGCCCGGAATATTCCTACGAGCAGTACTTC	CASSPEYSYEQYF
17	TRBV5-1	-	-	TRBJ1-3	TGCGCCAGCAGCTTGGCCACCGGACGGATCTCTGGAAACACCATATATTTT	CASSLATGRISGNTIYF